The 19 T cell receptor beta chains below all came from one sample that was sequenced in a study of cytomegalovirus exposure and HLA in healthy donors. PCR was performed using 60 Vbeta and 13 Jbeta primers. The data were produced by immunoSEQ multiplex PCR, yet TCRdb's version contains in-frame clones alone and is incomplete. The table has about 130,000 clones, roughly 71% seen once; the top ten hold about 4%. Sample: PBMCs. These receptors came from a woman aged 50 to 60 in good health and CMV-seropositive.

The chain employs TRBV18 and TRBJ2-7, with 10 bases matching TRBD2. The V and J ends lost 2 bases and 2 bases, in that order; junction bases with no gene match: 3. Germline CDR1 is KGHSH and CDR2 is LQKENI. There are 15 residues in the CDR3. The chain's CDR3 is CASSPNSGGAYEQYF. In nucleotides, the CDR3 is TGTGCCAGCTCACCAAACAGCGGGGGGGCCTACGAGCAGTACTTC.

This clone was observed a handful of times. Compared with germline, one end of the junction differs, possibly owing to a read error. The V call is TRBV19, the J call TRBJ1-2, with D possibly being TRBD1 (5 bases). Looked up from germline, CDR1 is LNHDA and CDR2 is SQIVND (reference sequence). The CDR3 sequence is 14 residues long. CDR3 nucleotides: TGTGCCAGTAGTCTCCCGGGGGTTGTCTATCGCTACACCTTC. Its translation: CASSLPGVVYRYTF.

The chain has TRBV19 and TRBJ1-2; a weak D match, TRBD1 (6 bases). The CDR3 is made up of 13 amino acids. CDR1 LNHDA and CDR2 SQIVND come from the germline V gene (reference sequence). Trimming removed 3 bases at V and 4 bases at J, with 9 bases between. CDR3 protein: CASSIGTTYGYTF. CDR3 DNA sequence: TGTGCCAGTAGTATCGGGACAACCTATGGCTACACCTTC.

The CDR3 loop reads CASSLQRGQNYEQYF. CDR3 DNA sequence: TGTGCCAGCAGCTTGCAGAGGGGGCAGAACTACGAGCAGTACTTC. The chain has TRBV7-9 and TRBJ2-7, with 7 bases lining up with TRBD1. Per germline, CDR1 SEHNR and CDR2 FQNEAQ (reference sequence). The CDR3 covers 15 residues. Losses at the gene ends were 3 bases for V and 3 bases for J; bases not matched to a gene: 8.

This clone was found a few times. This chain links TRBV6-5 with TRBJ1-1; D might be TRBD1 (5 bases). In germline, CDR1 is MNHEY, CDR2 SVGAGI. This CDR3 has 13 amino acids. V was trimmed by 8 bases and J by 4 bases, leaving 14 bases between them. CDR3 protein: CASRLGVSTEAFF. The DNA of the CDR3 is TGTGCCAGCCGGTTAGGGGTCAGCACTGAAGCTTTCTTT.

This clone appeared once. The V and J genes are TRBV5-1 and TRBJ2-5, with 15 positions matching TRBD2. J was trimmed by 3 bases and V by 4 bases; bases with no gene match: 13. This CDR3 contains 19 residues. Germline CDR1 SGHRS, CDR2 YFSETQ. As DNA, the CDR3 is TGCGCCAGCAGCAATTTCGGACTAGCGGGGGGGGTAAAAGAAGAGACCCAGTACTTC. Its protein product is CASSNFGLAGGVKEETQYF.

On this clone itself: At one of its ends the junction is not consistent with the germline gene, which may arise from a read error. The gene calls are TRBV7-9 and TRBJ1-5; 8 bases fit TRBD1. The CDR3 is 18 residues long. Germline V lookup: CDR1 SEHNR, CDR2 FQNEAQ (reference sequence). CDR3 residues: CSSSSIETGQDSNQPQHF. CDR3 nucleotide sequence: TGTTCCAGCAGCTCAATCGAAACGGGACAGGATAGCAATCAGCCCCAGCATTTT.

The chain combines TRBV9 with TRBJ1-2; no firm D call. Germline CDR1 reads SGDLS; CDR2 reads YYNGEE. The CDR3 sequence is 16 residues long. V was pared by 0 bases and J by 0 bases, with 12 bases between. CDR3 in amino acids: CASSVAVEGTNYGYTF. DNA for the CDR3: TGTGCCAGCAGCGTAGCTGTTGAGGGTACTAACTATGGCTACACCTTC.

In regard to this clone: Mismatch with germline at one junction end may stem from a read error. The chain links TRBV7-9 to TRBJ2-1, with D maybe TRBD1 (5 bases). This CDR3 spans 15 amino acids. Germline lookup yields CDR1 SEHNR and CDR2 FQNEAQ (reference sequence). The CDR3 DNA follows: TGTTCCAGCAGCTTAGTTTTACAGGTACACAATGAGCAGTTCTTC. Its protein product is CSSSLVLQVHNEQFF.

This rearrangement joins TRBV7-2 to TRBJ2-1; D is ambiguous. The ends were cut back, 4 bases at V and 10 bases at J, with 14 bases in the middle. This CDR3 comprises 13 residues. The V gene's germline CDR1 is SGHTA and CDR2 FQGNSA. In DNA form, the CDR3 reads TGTGCCAGCAGCTCGAGTGGGCGATGGGAGCAGTTCTTC. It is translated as CASSSSGRWEQFF.

CDR3 sequence (DNA): TGCGCCAGCAGAGCGGGGTGGGATGAGCAGTTCTTC. Residues: CASRAGWDEQFF. V and J are TRBV10-2 and TRBJ2-1, with 7 bases matching TRBD2. The V segment lost 6 bases and the J segment 8 bases; nucleotides outside the gene matches: 4. Germline CDR1 WSHSY, CDR2 SAAADI. This CDR3 is built from 12 residues.

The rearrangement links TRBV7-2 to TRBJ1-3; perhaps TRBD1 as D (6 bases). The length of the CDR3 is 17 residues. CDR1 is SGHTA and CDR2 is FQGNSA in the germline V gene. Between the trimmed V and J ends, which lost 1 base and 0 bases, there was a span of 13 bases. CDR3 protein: CASSLVGGPLSGNTIYF. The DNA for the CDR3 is TGTGCCAGCAGCTTAGTGGGGGGGCCCCTCTCTGGAAACACCATATATTTT.

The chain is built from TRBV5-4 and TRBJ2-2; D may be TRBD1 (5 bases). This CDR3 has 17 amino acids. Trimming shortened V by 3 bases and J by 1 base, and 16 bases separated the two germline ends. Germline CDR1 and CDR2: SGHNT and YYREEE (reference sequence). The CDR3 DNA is TGTGCCAGCAGCTCCCACAGGCAAACACTGAACACCGGGGAGCTGTTTTTT. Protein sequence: CASSSHRQTLNTGELFF.

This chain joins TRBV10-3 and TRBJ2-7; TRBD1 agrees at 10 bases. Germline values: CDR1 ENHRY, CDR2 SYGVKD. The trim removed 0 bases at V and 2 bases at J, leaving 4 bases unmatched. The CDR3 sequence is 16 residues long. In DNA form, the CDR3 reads TGTGCCATCAGTGAGTCGGGGGGACAGGGGACCTACGAGCAGTACTTC. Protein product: CAISESGGQGTYEQYF.

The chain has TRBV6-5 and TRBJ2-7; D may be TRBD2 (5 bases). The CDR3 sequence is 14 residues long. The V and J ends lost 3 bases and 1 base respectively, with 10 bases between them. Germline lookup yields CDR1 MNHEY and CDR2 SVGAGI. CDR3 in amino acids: CASSYVTGSYEQYF. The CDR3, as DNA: TGTGCCAGCAGTTATGTTACGGGATCCTACGAGCAGTACTTC.

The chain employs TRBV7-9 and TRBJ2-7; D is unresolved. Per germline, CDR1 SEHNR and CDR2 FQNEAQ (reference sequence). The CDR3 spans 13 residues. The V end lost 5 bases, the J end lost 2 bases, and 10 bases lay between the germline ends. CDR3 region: CASSPSGPYEQYF. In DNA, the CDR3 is TGTGCCAGCAGCCCGAGTGGGCCCTACGAGCAGTACTTC.

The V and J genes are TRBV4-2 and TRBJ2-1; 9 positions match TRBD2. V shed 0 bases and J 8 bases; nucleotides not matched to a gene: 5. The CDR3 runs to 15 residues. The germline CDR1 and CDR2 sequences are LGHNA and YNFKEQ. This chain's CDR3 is CASSQDSAGGDEQFF. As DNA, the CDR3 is TGTGCCAGCAGCCAAGATTCGGCGGGAGGGGATGAGCAGTTCTTC.

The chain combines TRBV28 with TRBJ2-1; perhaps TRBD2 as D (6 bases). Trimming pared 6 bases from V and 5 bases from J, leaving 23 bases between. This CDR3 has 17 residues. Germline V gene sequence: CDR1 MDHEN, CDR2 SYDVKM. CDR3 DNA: TGTGCCAGCAGCCGATATCCCCAGGGCGGGATAAACAATGAGCAGTTCTTC. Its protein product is CASSRYPQGGINNEQFF.

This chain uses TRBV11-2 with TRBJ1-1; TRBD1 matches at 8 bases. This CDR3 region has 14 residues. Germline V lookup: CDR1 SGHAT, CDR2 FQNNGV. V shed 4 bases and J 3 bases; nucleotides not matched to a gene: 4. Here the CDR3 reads CASSSRQGYTEAFF. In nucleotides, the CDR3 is TGTGCCAGCAGCTCCCGACAGGGGTACACTGAAGCTTTCTTT.